This record concerns one T cell receptor (beta chain) sequence. These data come from a study of blood T cell repertoires in COVID-19. Study in general: The study drew acute and convalescent COVID-19 samples from the United States, Italy and Spain. PBMCs, B-cell-depleted T cells, or T cells were the source of the cDNA or gDNA that made up the material.

In the authors' workflow: It was from reference gene primer amplification that nucleated cell counts were estimated. This table comes from immunoSEQ multiplex PCR, and its TCRdb copy is limited to in-frame clones, with some not included. V and J calls and clone size are as listed in that table; D and trimming were resolved from the DNA. The sample lists 200,000 to 250,000 clones; about four fifths were seen once. Deletions cut 4 bases from V and 6 bases from J, with 19 bases between. Germline values: CDR1 MNHEY, CDR2 SVGEGT. The length of the CDR3 is 15 residues. The clonotype was recovered from a man over 45 with active or convalescent COVID-19. The chain is built from TRBV6-2 or TRBV6-3 and TRBJ2-7; maybe TRBD2 (6 bases). Sequenced input: peripheral blood. The DNA of the CDR3 is TGTGCCAGCAGTTTCCTCGGACTACCCACCGGCGAGCAGTACTTC. It specifies CASSFLGLPTGEQYF.